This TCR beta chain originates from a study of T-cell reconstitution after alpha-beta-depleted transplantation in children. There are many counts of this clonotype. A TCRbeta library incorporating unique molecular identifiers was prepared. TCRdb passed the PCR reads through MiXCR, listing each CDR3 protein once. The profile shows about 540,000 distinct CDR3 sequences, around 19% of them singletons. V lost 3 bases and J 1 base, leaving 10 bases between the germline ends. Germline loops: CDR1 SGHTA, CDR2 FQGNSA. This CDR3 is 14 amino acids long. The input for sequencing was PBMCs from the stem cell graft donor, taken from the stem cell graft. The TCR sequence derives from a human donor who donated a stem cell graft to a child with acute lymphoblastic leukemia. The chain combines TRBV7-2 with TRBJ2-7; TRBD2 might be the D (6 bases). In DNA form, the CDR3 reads TGTGCCAGCAGCTTCGGGGGTGGGTCCTACGAGCAGTACTTC. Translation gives CASSFGGGSYEQYF.